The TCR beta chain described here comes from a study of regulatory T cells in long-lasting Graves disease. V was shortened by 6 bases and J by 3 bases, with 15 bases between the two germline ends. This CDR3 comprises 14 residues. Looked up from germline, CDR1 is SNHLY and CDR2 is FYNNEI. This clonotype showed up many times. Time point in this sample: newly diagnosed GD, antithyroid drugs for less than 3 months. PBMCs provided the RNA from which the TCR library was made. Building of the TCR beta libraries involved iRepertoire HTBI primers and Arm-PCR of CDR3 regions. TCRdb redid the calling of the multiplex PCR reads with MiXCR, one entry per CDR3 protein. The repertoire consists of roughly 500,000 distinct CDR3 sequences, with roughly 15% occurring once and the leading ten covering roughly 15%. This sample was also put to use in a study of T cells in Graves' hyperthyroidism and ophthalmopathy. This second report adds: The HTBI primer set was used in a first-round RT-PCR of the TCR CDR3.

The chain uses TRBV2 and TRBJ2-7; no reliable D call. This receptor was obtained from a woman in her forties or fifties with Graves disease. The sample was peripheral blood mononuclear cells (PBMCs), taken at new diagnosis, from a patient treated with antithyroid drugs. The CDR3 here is CASRRAFLHYEQYF. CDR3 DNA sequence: TGTGCCAGCAGAAGGGCGTTTCTCCACTACGAGCAGTACTTC.